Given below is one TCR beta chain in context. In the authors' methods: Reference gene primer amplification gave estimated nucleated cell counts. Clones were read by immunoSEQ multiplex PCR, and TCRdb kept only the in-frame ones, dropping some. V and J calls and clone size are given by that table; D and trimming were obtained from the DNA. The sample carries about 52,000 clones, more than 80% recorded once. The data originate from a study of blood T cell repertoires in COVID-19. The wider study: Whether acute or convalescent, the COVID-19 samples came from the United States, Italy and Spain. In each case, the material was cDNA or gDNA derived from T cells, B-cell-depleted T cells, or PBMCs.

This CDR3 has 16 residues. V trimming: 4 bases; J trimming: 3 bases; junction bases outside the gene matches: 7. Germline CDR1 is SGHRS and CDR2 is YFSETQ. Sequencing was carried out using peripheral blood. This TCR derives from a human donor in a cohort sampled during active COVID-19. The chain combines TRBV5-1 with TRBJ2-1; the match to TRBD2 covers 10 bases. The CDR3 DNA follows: TGCGCCAGCAGCCCCGCTAGCGGGGGATTCTACAATGAGCAGTTCTTC. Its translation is CASSPASGGFYNEQFF.